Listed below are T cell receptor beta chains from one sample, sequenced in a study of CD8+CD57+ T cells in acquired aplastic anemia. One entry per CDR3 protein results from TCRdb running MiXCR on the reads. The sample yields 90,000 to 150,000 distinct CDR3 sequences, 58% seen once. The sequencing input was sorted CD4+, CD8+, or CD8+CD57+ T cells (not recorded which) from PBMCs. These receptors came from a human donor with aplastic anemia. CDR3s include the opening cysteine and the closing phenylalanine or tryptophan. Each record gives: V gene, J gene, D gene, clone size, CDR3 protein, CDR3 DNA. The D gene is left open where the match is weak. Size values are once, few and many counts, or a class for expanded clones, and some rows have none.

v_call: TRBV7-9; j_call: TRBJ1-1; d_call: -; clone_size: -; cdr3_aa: CASSLTDTMNTEAFF; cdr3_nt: TGTGCCAGCAGCTTAACAGATACGATGAACACTGAAGCTTTCTTT
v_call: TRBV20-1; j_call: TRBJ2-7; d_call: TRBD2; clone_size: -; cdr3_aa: CSATRGGRSSYEQYF; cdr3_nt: TGCAGTGCTACCCGGGGGGGGCGAAGCTCCTACGAGCAGTACTTC
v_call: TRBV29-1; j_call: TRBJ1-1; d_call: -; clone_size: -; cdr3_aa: CSVDPMNTEAFF; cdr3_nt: TGCAGCGTTGACCCAATGAACACTGAAGCTTTCTTT
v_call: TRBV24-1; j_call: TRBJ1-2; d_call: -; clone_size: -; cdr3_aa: CATSDGAPYGYTF; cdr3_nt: TGTGCCACCAGTGATGGGGCCCCCTATGGCTACACCTTC
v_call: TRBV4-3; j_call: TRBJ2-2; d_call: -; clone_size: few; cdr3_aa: CASSQGTGPTGELFF; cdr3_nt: TGCGCCAGCAGCCAAGGTACAGGGCCCACCGGGGAGCTGTTTTTT
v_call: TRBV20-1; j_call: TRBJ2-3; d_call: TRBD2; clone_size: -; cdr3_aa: CSARGTSGSSTDTQYF; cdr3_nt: TGCAGTGCTAGAGGAACTAGCGGGAGCTCCACAGATACGCAGTATTTT
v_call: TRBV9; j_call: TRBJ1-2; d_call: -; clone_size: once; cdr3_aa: CASSASMGYTF; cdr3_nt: TGTGCCAGCAGCGCGTCTATGGGCTACACCTTC
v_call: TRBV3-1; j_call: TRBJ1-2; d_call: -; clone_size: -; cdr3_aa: CASSSAEGNYGYTF; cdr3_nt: TGTGCCAGCAGCTCGGCCGAGGGCAACTATGGCTACACCTTC
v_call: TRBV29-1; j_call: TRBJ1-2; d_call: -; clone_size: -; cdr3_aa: CSVAVGILGYTF; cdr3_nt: TGCAGCGTTGCGGTGGGGATCTTGGGCTACACCTTC
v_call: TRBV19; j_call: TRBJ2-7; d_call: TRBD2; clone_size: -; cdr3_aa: CARDLLAGLPYEQYF; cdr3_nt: TGTGCTAGAGATCTCCTAGCGGGGTTACCCTACGAGCAGTACTTC
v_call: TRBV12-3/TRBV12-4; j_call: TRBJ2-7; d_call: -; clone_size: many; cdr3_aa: CASSHYLGEQYF; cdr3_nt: TGTGCCAGCAGCCACTATCTGGGCGAGCAGTACTTC
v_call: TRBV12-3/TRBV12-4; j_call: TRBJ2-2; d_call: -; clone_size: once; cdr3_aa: CASGGQNTGELFF; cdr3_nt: TGTGCCAGCGGGGGGCAGAACACCGGGGAGCTGTTTTTT
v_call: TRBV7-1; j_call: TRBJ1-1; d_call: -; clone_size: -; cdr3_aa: CASSSIGEAFF; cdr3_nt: TGTGCCAGCAGCTCTATTGGGGAAGCTTTCTTT
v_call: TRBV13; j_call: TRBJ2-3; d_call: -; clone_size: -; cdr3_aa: CASSLVTKADTQYF; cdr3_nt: TGTGCCAGCAGCTTAGTTACAAAGGCAGATACGCAGTATTTT
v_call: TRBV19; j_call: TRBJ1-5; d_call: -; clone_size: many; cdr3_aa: CASSMGNQPQHF; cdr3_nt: TGTGCCAGTAGTATGGGGAATCAGCCCCAGCATTTT
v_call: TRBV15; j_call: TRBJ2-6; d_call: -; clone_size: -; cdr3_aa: CATSRAGVRDNVLTF; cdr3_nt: TGTGCCACCAGCAGAGCGGGGGTGAGGGATAACGTCCTGACTTTC
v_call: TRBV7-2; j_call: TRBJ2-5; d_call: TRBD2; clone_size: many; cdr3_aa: CASSLGRRLAGEGETQYF; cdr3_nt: TGTGCCAGCAGCTTAGGTCGTCGACTAGCGGGGGAAGGAGAGACCCAGTACTTC
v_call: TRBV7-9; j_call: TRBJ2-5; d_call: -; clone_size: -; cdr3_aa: CASSPPRETQYF; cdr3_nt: TGTGCCAGCAGCCCGCCCCGGGAGACCCAGTACTTC
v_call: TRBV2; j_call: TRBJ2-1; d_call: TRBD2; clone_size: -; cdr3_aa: CASSDTSGMRLVF; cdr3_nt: TGTGCCAGCAGTGACACTAGCGGGATGCGTCTGGTCTTC
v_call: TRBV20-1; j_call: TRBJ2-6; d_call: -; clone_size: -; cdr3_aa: CSAKDGNGGANVLTF; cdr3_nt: TGCAGTGCTAAGGACGGGAACGGTGGGGCCAACGTCCTGACTTTC
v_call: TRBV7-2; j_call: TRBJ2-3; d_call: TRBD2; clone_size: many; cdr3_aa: CASSPDGRVAEVTQYF; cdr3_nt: TGTGCCAGCAGCCCCGACGGGAGGGTAGCGGAGGTTACGCAGTATTTT
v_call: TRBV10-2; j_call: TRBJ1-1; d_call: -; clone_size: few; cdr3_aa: CASSVSGDLNTEAFF; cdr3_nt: TGCGCCAGCAGTGTTTCGGGGGACCTAAACACTGAAGCTTTCTTT
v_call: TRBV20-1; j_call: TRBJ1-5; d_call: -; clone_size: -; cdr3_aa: CSASGRATPHNQPQHF; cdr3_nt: TGCAGTGCTAGTGGCAGGGCTACTCCTCACAATCAGCCCCAGCATTTT
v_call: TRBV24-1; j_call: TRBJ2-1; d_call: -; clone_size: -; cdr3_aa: CATSGRGPYNEQFF; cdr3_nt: TGTGCCACCAGTGGCAGGGGACCATACAATGAGCAGTTCTTC
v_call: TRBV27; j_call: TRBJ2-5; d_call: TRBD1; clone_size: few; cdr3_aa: CASRGQGLETQYF; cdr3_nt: TGTGCCAGCAGGGGACAGGGGTTGGAGACCCAGTACTTC
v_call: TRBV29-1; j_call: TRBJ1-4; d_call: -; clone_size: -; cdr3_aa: CSVPGETWEKLFF; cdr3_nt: TGCAGCGTCCCAGGGGAAACTTGGGAAAAACTGTTTTTT
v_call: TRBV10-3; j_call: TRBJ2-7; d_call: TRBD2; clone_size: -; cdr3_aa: CASTSRAGSYEQYF; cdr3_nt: TGTGCCAGCACCTCACGAGCGGGGTCCTACGAGCAGTACTTC
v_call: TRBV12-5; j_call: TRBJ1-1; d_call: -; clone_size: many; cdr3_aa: CASGLWQGPEAFF; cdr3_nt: TGTGCTAGTGGTTTGTGGCAGGGCCCTGAAGCTTTCTTT
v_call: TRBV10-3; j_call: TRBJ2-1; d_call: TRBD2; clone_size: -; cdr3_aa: CATRTSGSRTYNEQFF; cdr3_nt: TGTGCCACGAGGACTAGCGGGAGTAGGACCTACAATGAGCAGTTCTTC
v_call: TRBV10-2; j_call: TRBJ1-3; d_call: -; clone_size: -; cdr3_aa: CASSEGVGGNTIYF; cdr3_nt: TGCGCCAGCAGTGAAGGGGTTGGTGGAAACACCATATATTTT
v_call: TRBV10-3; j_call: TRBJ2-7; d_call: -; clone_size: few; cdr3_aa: CAISDRRGGYEQYF; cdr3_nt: TGTGCCATCAGTGACCGTAGGGGGGGCTACGAGCAGTACTTC
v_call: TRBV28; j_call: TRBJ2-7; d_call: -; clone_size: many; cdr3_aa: CASSYHVAESSYEQYF; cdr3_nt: TGTGCCAGCAGCTATCACGTGGCGGAGAGCTCCTACGAGCAGTACTTC
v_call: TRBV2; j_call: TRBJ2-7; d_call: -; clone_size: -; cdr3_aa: CASKRDYEQYF; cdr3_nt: TGTGCCAGCAAGAGGGACTACGAGCAGTACTTC
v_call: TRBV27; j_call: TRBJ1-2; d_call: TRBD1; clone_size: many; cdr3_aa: CASSLGQGAYGYTF; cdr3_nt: TGTGCCAGCAGTTTAGGGCAGGGGGCGTATGGCTACACCTTC
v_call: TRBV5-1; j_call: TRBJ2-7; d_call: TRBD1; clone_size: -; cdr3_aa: CASSLDRDLYEQYF; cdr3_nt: TGCGCCAGCAGCCTCGACAGGGATCTCTACGAGCAGTACTTC
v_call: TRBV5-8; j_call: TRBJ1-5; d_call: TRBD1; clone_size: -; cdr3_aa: CASSVGQGINQPQHF; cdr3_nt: TGTGCCAGCAGCGTCGGACAGGGGATAAATCAGCCCCAGCATTTT
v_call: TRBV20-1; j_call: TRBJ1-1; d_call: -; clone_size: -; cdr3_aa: CSATRGAEAFF; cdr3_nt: TGCAGTGCTACCAGGGGTGCTGAAGCTTTCTTT
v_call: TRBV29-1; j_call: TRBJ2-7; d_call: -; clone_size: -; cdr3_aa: CSVEVRGSSYEQYF; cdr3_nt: TGCAGCGTTGAAGTGAGGGGCAGTTCCTACGAGCAGTACTTC
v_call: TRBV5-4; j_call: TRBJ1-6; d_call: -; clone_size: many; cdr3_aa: CASSSAGWNSPLHF; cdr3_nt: TGTGCCAGCAGCTCGGCAGGGTGGAATTCACCCCTCCACTTT
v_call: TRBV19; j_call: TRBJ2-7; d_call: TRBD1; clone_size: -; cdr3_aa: CASSTGTGYFEQYF; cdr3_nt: TGTGCCAGTAGTACCGGGACAGGGTATTTCGAGCAGTACTTC
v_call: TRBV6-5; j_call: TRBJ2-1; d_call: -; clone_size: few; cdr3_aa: CASSYGWGNNEQFF; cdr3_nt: TGTGCCAGCAGTTACGGGTGGGGGAATAATGAGCAGTTCTTC
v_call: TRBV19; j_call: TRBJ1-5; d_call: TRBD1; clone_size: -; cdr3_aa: CASKRGDRDVQPQHF; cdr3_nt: TGTGCCAGTAAGAGGGGGGACAGGGATGTGCAGCCCCAGCATTTT
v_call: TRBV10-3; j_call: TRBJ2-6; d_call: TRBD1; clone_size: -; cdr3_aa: CAISEEGSGQGGRITF; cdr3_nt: TGTGCCATCAGTGAAGAGGGTTCGGGACAGGGAGGCCGAATTACTTTC
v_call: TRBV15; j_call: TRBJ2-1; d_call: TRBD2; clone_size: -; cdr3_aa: CATSWPGLAQNNEQFF; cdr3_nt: TGTGCCACCAGCTGGCCGGGACTAGCGCAGAACAATGAGCAGTTCTTC